This record covers a single T cell receptor beta chain. Its matching antigen is unknown. This sample is part of a study of T cells in Graves' hyperthyroidism and ophthalmopathy. At the level of the study: Peripheral blood was taken when the disease was first diagnosed, before any treatment began. Study-wide findings and caveats: Peripheral blood also featured most of the thyroid clonotypes expanded above 0.001. Progression to ophthalmopathy was predicted a median of approximately 6.4 months early.

RNA transcripts provided the source from which TCR beta CDR3 regions were amplified. HTBI primers drove first-round RT-PCR of the TCR CDR3. TCRdb processed the multiplex PCR reads anew with MiXCR; each CDR3 protein has one entry. The sample carries 560,000 or so distinct CDR3 sequences, less than 20% recorded once. Ophthalmopathy cases scored 3 or more on the Clinical Activity Score and 4 or more on NOSPECS grade, with duration below 3 months. The receptor comes from a man aged 40-50 years with Graves' ophthalmopathy. The sample was blood.

CDR3: CATSRGQGGPYQPQHF. The CDR3 DNA reads TGTGCCACCAGCAGGGGTCAGGGGGGCCCCTATCAGCCCCAGCATTTT. The chain employs TRBV15 and TRBJ1-5; 7 bases line up with TRBD1. Losses at the gene ends were 3 bases for V and 5 bases for J; bases not matched to a gene: 10. This CDR3 region has 16 residues. The germline gives CDR1 LNHNV, CDR2 YYDKDF (reference sequence).